These 25 T cell receptor beta chains were sequenced from one sample in a study of T cells after posttransplantation cyclophosphamide. Profiling relied on immunoSEQ multiplex PCR, and the TCRdb table lists in-frame clones only, not all of them. The data show approximately 26,000 clones, 80% to 90% seen once. Sequenced input: PBMCs. All receptors come from a man over 45.

The V and J genes are TRBV15 and TRBJ2-4; 9 nucleotides agree with TRBD1. Losses at the gene ends were 1 base for V and 4 bases for J; bases not matched to a gene: 5. The CDR3 is 16 residues long. Germline lookup yields CDR1 LNHNV and CDR2 YYDKDF (reference sequence). The CDR3 spells CATSRAGQGTKNIQYF. The CDR3, as DNA: TGTGCCACCAGCAGAGCCGGACAGGGGACTAAAAACATTCAGTACTTC.

V gene TRBV5-1 combines with J gene TRBJ1-3, with D perhaps matching TRBD1 (5 bases). The CDR3 sequence is 16 residues long. The V and J ends lost 4 bases and 0 bases respectively, with 14 bases between them. The germline gives CDR1 SGHRS, CDR2 YFSETQ. In nucleotides, the CDR3 is TGCGCCAGCAGCCCAATGACAGCATCCTCTGGAAACACCATATATTTT. Translation: CASSPMTASSGNTIYF.

The chain has TRBV5-1 and TRBJ1-1; 9 nucleotides line up with TRBD1. The CDR3 length is 12 residues. J was trimmed by 8 bases and V by 4 bases; bases with no gene match: 3. Germline CDR1 is SGHRS and CDR2 is YFSETQ. The CDR3, as DNA: TGCGCCAGCAGCCTCGGGACAGGGGAAGCTTTCTTT. It specifies CASSLGTGEAFF.

The chain couples TRBV4-2 to TRBJ2-1; TRBD1 matches at 10 bases. J gave up 8 bases and V 0 bases, and 10 bases lay outside the gene matches. CDR1 LGHNA and CDR2 YNFKEQ come from the germline V gene. The CDR3 is made up of 17 amino acids. CDR3 amino acids: CASSQDRGGQGSDEQFF. As DNA, the CDR3 is TGTGCCAGCAGCCAAGATCGGGGGGGACAGGGGAGCGATGAGCAGTTCTTC.

The V call is TRBV9, the J call TRBJ2-1; weak D call: TRBD2 (6 bases). Trimming left V 0 bases short and J 4 bases short, with 8 bases between. The CDR3 runs to 14 residues. Germline V gene lookup returns CDR1 SGDLS and CDR2 YYNGEE. The CDR3 is CASSVVGGYNEQFF. CDR3 sequence (DNA): TGTGCCAGCAGCGTAGTAGGAGGGTACAATGAGCAGTTCTTC.

This rearrangement joins TRBV6-5 to TRBJ1-1, with 9 bases matching TRBD1. This CDR3 region has 13 residues. Trimming at V came to 3 bases and at J to 11 bases, leaving 7 bases not matched to a gene. CDR1 and CDR2 (germline): MNHEY, SVGAGI. CDR3 DNA sequence: TGTGCCAGCAGTTATAGTGGGACAGGGAGGGCTTTCTTT. The encoded protein is CASSYSGTGRAFF.

The chain carries TRBV18 and TRBJ1-5; unclear D gene. In germline, CDR1 is KGHSH, CDR2 LQKENI. Trimming stripped 3 bases from V and 0 bases from J, with 12 bases between. The CDR3 runs to 16 residues. CDR3: CASSPKPSYSNQPQHF. The CDR3 nucleotides read TGTGCCAGCTCACCCAAACCATCCTATAGCAATCAGCCCCAGCATTTT.

CDR3 sequence reads: CASSGSWGQGGEKLFF. As DNA, the CDR3 is TGTGCCAGCAGTGGGAGTTGGGGACAGGGTGGTGAAAAACTGTTTTTT. The V call is TRBV2, the J call TRBJ1-4; TRBD1 agrees at 9 bases. This CDR3 has 16 amino acids. V was clipped by 4 bases and J by 7 bases; unmatched bases: 10. The germline CDR1 and CDR2 sequences are SNHLY and FYNNEI.

This clone came up once. This sequence joins TRBV19 and TRBJ1-5; tentative D call: TRBD1 (6 bases). Between the trimmed V and J ends, which lost 6 bases and 3 bases, there was a span of 12 bases. This CDR3 has 14 residues. Per germline, CDR1 LNHDA and CDR2 SQIVND (reference sequence). The CDR3 sequence: CASSRGAHNQPQHF. In DNA form, the CDR3 reads TGTGCCAGTAGCCGGGGGGCACACAATCAGCCCCAGCATTTT.

The chain carries TRBV9 and TRBJ1-1, with D tentatively TRBD1 (5 bases). Trimming shortened V by 5 bases and J by 11 bases, and 22 bases separated the two germline ends. The CDR3 spans 14 residues. Per the germline V gene, CDR1 is SGDLS and CDR2 is YYNGEE. CDR3 DNA: TGTGCCAGCAGTCGGTCCGCACTGTCGGAGGGGGCTTTCTTT. It translates to CASSRSALSEGAFF. The variable domain in full, with the rest retrieved from reference TRBV9 and TRBJ1-1, is DSGVTQTPKHLITATGQRVTLRCSPRSGDLSVYWYQQSLDQGLQFLIQYYNGEERAKGNILERFSAQQFPDLHSELNLSSLELGDSALYFCASSRSALSEGAFFGQGTRLTVV.

The chain recombines TRBV5-1 with TRBJ2-3; 8 bases fit TRBD2. Germline lookup yields CDR1 SGHRS and CDR2 YFSETQ. The V gene end was trimmed by 0 bases and the J gene end by 2 bases; junction bases not matched to a gene: 5. The CDR3 totals 16 residues. The CDR3 DNA is TGCGCCAGCAGCTTGGGGGTAGCGGGGCCCACAGATACGCAGTATTTT. This sequence encodes CASSLGVAGPTDTQYF. Variable domain in full (rest from reference TRBV5-1 and TRBJ2-3): KAGVTQTPRYLIKTRGQQVTLSCSPISGHRSVSWYQQTPGQGLQFLFEYFSETQRNKGNFPGRFSGRQFSNSRSEMNVSTLELGDSALYLCASSLGVAGPTDTQYFGPGTRLTVL.

V gene TRBV4-2 combines with J gene TRBJ2-7, with TRBD1 identical over 7 bases. CDR3 length: 14 residues. From germline, CDR1 is LGHNA and CDR2 YNFKEQ. Unmatched junction bases numbered 7, after V lost 4 bases and J lost 4 bases. This CDR3 reads CASSLKGAAYEQYF. The DNA of the CDR3 is TGTGCCAGCAGCCTCAAGGGGGCAGCGTACGAGCAGTACTTC.

The chain is built from TRBV6-1 and TRBJ2-1; 9 bases are shared with TRBD2. The CDR3 spans 16 residues. CDR1 is MNHNS and CDR2 is SASEGT in the germline V gene. Trimming removed 4 bases from V and 2 bases from J; junction bases left unmatched: 6. The CDR3 spells CASSVDSGRTYNEQFF. The CDR3 coding sequence is TGTGCCAGCAGTGTGGATAGCGGGAGAACCTACAATGAGCAGTTCTTC.

The chain uses TRBV11-2 and TRBJ1-3; the match to TRBD1 covers 7 bases. There are 17 residues in the CDR3. Germline CDR1 is SGHAT and CDR2 is FQNNGV. The J segment lost 0 bases and the V segment lost 4 bases, leaving 9 bases of the junction unmatched. The CDR3 DNA is TGTGCCAGCAGCTATTACAGGGGCCAATTCTCTGGAAACACCATATATTTT. It is translated as CASSYYRGQFSGNTIYF.

The rearrangement links TRBV18 to TRBJ1-2, with TRBD1 as a possible D gene (5 bases). V gave up 0 bases and J gave up 2 bases, with 7 bases separating them. The CDR3 has 14 residues. CDR1 is KGHSH and CDR2 is LQKENI in the germline V gene. Here the CDR3 DNA reads TGTGCCAGCTCACCACCGGGGCAGAACTATGGCTACACCTTC. Encoded protein: CASSPPGQNYGYTF. Together with reference TRBV18 and TRBJ1-2, the CDR3 gives the full variable domain: NAGVMQNPRHLVRRRGQEARLRCSPMKGHSHVYWYRQLPEEGLKFMVYLQKENIIDESGMPKERFSAEFPKEGPSILRIQQVVRGDSAAYFCASSPPGQNYGYTFGSGTRLTVV.

V usage is TRBV5-1 and J usage is TRBJ2-7; TRBD2 is a possible D gene (6 bases). This CDR3 spans 13 amino acids. Per the germline V gene, CDR1 is SGHRS and CDR2 is YFSETQ. The V gene lost 3 bases and the J gene lost 5 bases, with 12 bases spanning the gap. The CDR3 protein is CASSSGGFDEQYF. The CDR3 region has the DNA TGCGCCAGCAGCTCCGGGGGTTTCGACGAGCAGTACTTC.

This sequence joins TRBV7-9 and TRBJ1-1; 9 bases are a match to TRBD1. Per germline, CDR1 SEHNR and CDR2 FQNEAQ (reference sequence). J gave up 7 bases and V 5 bases, and 8 bases lay outside the gene matches. This CDR3 is built from 14 residues. In DNA form, the CDR3 reads TGTGCCAGCAGCCCGGGACAGGGTTCTGATGAAGCTTTCTTT. Protein product: CASSPGQGSDEAFF.

The J gene is TRBJ1-2, the V gene TRBV11-2, with TRBD1 matching over 7 bases. The CDR3 runs 14 residues. With 5 bases clipped from V and 3 bases from J, the junction kept 6 bases outside the gene matches. CDR1 is SGHAT and CDR2 is FQNNGV in the germline V gene. The CDR3 DNA follows: TGTGCCAGCAGCCCGCGACAGGGCGACTATGGCTACACCTTC. As protein: CASSPRQGDYGYTF. Complete variable domain (other parts from reference TRBV11-2 and TRBJ1-2): EAGVAQSPRYKIIEKRQSVAFWCNPISGHATLYWYQQILGQGPKLLIQFQNNGVVDDSQLPKDRFSAERLKGVDSTLKIQPAKLEDSAVYLCASSPRQGDYGYTFGSGTRLTVV.

V usage is TRBV9 and J usage is TRBJ1-2; 8 bases are shared with TRBD1. The CDR3 has 14 amino acids. Germline lookup yields CDR1 SGDLS and CDR2 YYNGEE. V trimming: 2 bases; J trimming: 8 bases; junction bases outside the gene matches: 8. CDR3 region: CASSVGQGAEGYTF. As DNA, the CDR3 is TGTGCCAGCAGCGTTGGTCAGGGGGCAGAAGGCTACACCTTC.

This clone was picked up a small number of times. The rearrangement joins TRBV7-8 to TRBJ2-3; no clear D. CDR1 is SGHVS, CDR2 FQNEAQ, per germline. With 5 bases removed from V and 0 bases from J, the gap between germline ends came to 18 bases. CDR3 length: 17 residues. CDR3 bases: TGTGCCAGCAGCCACGGCCGATGGAGTTCTAGCACAGATACGCAGTATTTT. Its translation is CASSHGRWSSSTDTQYF.

The count of this clone is one. CDR3 amino acids: CASSLNAGLKNIQYF. Written as DNA, the CDR3 is TGTGCCAGCAGCTTAAACGCAGGGCTAAAAAACATTCAGTACTTC. V usage is TRBV7-8 and J usage is TRBJ2-4, with D maybe TRBD1 (5 bases). Germline CDR1 SGHVS, CDR2 FQNEAQ. The ends were cut back, 2 bases at V and 4 bases at J, with 12 bases in the middle. This CDR3 has 15 amino acids.

This chain connects TRBV19 to TRBJ1-5; D unclear. The length of the CDR3 is 14 residues. The V end lost 3 bases, the J end lost 4 bases, and 10 bases lay between the germline ends. In germline, CDR1 is LNHDA, CDR2 SQIVND (reference sequence). CDR3 sequence: CASSIQAGNQPQHF. CDR3 nucleotide sequence: TGTGCCAGTAGTATCCAGGCGGGGAATCAGCCCCAGCATTTT. Looking up the rest from reference TRBV19 and TRBJ1-5 gives the full variable domain: DGGITQSPKYLFRKEGQNVTLSCEQNLNHDAMYWYRQDPGQGLRLIYYSQIVNDFQKGDIAEGYSVSREKKESFPLTVTSAQKNPTAFYLCASSIQAGNQPQHFGDGTRLSIL.

V gene TRBV6-1 combines with J gene TRBJ2-2; a weak D match, TRBD2 (7 bases). The germline gives CDR1 MNHNS, CDR2 SASEGT. V was clipped by 7 bases and J by 4 bases, with 16 bases between them. The CDR3 length is 15 residues. Written as DNA, the CDR3 is TGTGCCAGCAAGTGGGGGGGCCCCAGCACCGGGGAGCTGTTTTTT. Protein product: CASKWGGPSTGELFF.

This chain joins TRBV6-1 and TRBJ2-5; 7 nucleotides line up with TRBD1. The J call may be incorrect, as the DNA end agrees better with TRBJ2-7. This CDR3 has 15 residues. Germline V gene sequence: CDR1 MNHNS, CDR2 SASEGT. The CDR3 here is CASSEDRGSGYEQYF. In DNA, the CDR3 is TGTGCCAGCAGTGAAGACAGGGGCTCAGGATACGAGCAGTACTTC.

This chain connects TRBV7-8 to TRBJ1-5; D remains ambiguous. V lost 3 bases to trimming and J lost 6 bases, with 18 bases between them. CDR1 is SGHVS, CDR2 FQNEAQ, per germline. The CDR3 is 16 residues long. CDR3 sequence: CASSLYPGSEAQPQHF. DNA of the CDR3: TGTGCCAGCAGCTTGTACCCCGGCAGTGAGGCTCAGCCCCAGCATTTT.